This T cell receptor beta chain is drawn from a study of blood T cell repertoires in COVID-19. Study-level information: Material from acute and convalescent COVID-19 was sourced from the United States, Italy and Spain.

The Seattle site enrolled patients during active infection and followed them longitudinally. The V end lost 1 base, the J end lost 0 bases, and 15 bases lay between the germline ends. The CDR3 extends over 17 amino acids. CDR1 and CDR2 (germline): LGHNA, YNFKEQ. In the authors' methods: Quantification of nucleated cells was approximated via reference gene primer amplification. Here immunoSEQ multiplex PCR was the method, and the copy in TCRdb shows in-frame clones only, minus some. That table is the source of V, J and clone size, and D and trimming were worked out from the DNA. The sample yields 190,000 or so clones, about 81% seen once.

J is TRBJ2-5 and V is TRBV4-2; D not certain. The clonotype comes from a woman over 75 with COVID-19, enrolled during active disease. The specimen sequenced was peripheral blood. DNA for the CDR3: TGTGCCAGCAGCCAAGGATGGCAGGAATATCACCAAGAGACCCAGTACTTC. Amino acid sequence: CASSQGWQEYHQETQYF.